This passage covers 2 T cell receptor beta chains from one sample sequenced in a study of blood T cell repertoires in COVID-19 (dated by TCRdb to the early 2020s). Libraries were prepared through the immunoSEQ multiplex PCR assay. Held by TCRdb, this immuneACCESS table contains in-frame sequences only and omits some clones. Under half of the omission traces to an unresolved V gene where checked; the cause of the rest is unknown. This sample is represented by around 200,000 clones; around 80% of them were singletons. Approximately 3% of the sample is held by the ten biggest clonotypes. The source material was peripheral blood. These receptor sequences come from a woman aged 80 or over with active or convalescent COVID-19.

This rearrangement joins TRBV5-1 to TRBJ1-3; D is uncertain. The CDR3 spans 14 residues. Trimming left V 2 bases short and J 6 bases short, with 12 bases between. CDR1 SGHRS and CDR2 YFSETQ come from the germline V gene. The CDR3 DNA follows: TGCGCCAGCAGCTTTTCCTATTCATCAAACACCATATATTTT. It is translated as CASSFSYSSNTIYF.

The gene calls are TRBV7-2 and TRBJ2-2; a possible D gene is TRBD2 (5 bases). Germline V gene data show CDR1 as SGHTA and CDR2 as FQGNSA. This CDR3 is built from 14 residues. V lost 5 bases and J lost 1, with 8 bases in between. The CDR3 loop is CASSVDWNTGELFF. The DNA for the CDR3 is TGTGCCAGCAGCGTGGACTGGAACACCGGGGAGCTGTTTTTT.